This T cell receptor beta chain emerged from a study of vaccination and CD4 T cells after COVID-19 (dated by TCRdb to between 2020 and 2023). About the full investigation: Every convalescent patient had a positive nasal swab PCR test for SARS-CoV-2, with mild disease in roughly nine patients and severe disease in one. Post-COVID blood samples from convalescent patients were collected a median of roughly 100 days after diagnosis, with a range of roughly 35 to 180 days. In roughly 10 COVID-19 convalescent patients and a few infection-naive healthy vaccine recipients, the spike-specific CD4+ TCR repertoire before mRNA vaccination was compared with the repertoire after mRNA vaccination. The time from the second vaccine dose to post-vaccine blood sampling had a median of roughly 72 days and ranged from about 12 to 250 days. A few convalescent patients were sampled both early after vaccination (day 14) and late after vaccination (days 161 to 241). Six males and four females were included in the convalescent cohort, with two Hispanic individuals, seven Caucasians, two Asians and one multiracial person represented. In control cultures, a CEFX viral epitope pool was used as positive control, an HIV-1 Nef peptide pool was used as negative control, or no peptide was added. Participants received two doses of either the Pfizer-BioNTech BNT162b2 vaccine (n=8) or the Moderna mRNA-1273 vaccine (n=2). Overlapping spike peptide pools from SARS-CoV-2 and from the common cold coronaviruses HCoV-NL63, HCoV-OC43 and HCoV-229E were used as culture stimuli. What the authors observed across the whole study: Among the post-vaccine SARS-CoV-2-reactive clones in convalescent patients, a median around 85% showed up only after vaccination, which suggests vaccine-specific priming. In convalescent patients, nearly all vaccine-specific clones (304 of 307) were found to be mono-reactive for SARS-CoV-2 spike rather than cross-reactive with common cold coronaviruses. The median number of SARS-CoV-2-reactive clonotypes rose from around 22 after infection to about 40 after vaccination, but the change was not significant. Only a relatively small number of convalescent patients were included in the study, and early timepoints following natural infection were not analyzed.

On this clonotype: No cognate antigen has been identified for it. Per-base qualities were not stored, and no clone one base away is much larger.

The sample's time point label, decoded: late sampling 161 to 241 days after vaccination in a few convalescent patients. The treatment or condition tag for this specimen amounts to: approximately nine-day PBMC culture with coronavirus spike peptide pools or control peptides (ViraFEST assay). The ViraFEST assay was used in the study, in which antigen-specific T cells were expanded with peptide pools and expanded clonotypes were subsequently identified by TCR sequencing. The convalescent patients' positive SARS-CoV-2 PCR tests fell between March and December 2020, which was before the Alpha, Beta and Delta variants emerged in the United States. Each well held under 2.5 million PBMCs cultured in IMDM containing about 5% human AB serum and around 10 IU/ml IL-2, with roughly 10 ug/ml peptide pools added. On days 3 and 7, half of the culture medium was replaced with fresh IL-2-containing medium. After less than twelve days of culture, CD4+ T cells were isolated by negative selection with the EasySep CD4+ T cell isolation kit. Ficoll-Paque Plus gradient centrifugation was used to isolate PBMCs from whole blood, and the isolated PBMCs were then either used fresh or cryopreserved at -140C. Each culture condition was generally run in triplicate wells.

Looking up the germline V gene yields CDR1 MDHEN and CDR2 SYDVKM. V is clipped by 10 bases and J by 5 bases, and the sequence between their germline boundaries is 14 bases long. The CDR3 starts with the cysteine, ends with the phenylalanine, and has 13 residues. Only CDR3 DNA remains: 39 bases, in frame from the first base. The protocol used for the library was PCR. DNA from cultured CD4+ T cells underwent TCR sequencing with the Oncomine TCR Beta short-read assay at the Johns Hopkins FTIC core. The QIAamp micro DNA kit was used to extract genomic DNA from the cultured CD4+ T cells. The Oncomine TCR Beta libraries from cultured CD4+ T cells were pooled using unique dual indexes and then sequenced on an Illumina iSeq 100. From the authors' description of their analysis: Non-productive sequences were removed, and CDR3s not starting with C, not ending with F or W, or shorter than 7 amino acids were discarded. The MANAFEST web application identified antigen-specific clonotypes by comparing peptide-stimulated wells against reference wells and other culture wells. To be called positive, a clone needed an FDR below 0.05, an odds ratio above 5, and a productive frequency above 0.1% in at least two of three replicate wells. Clonotypes that were significantly expanded in both SARS-CoV-2 spike wells and at least one common cold coronavirus spike condition were defined as cross-reactive. CDR3 homology was assessed with Levenshtein distances (stringdist) and unrooted phylogenetic trees (ape) in R version 3.6.1. The raw public reads went through TCRdb reprocessing: fastp at Q25, MiXCR clone calling, in-frame beta chains kept. Rows with one shared CDR3 protein collapse into an entry with the most common genes and DNA. The V and J calls were determined by TCRdb, not by the authors. The sample table contains about 21,000 distinct CDR3 sequences; only one count was recorded for around a third of them. 2.6% of the sample comes from the top ten.

The sequence joins TRBV28 to TRBJ1-4; a confident D gene designation cannot be given. The source is a human donor who had recovered from COVID-19. The sample here was CD4+ T cells from blood, cultured in vitro, taken about 7 months after SARS-CoV-2 vaccination. Read as DNA, the sequence is TGTGCCACCGAAGACGAACGGAATGAAAAACTGTTTTTT. This yields the protein CATEDERNEKLFF.